This T cell receptor beta chain was sequenced in a study of T cells in Graves' hyperthyroidism and ophthalmopathy. What was amplified from RNA transcripts were TCR beta CDR3 regions. RT-PCR in the first round (using the HTBI primer set) targeted the TCR CDR3. TCRdb ran MiXCR on the multiplex PCR reads and lists one entry per CDR3 protein. The repertoire holds about 550,000 distinct CDR3 sequences, around 21% seen once, with 26% in the top ten. Clinical symptoms, serum thyroxine and TRAb, thyroid ultrasound and orbital computed tomography together formed the diagnostic basis. Study results and limitations: Separation of ophthalmopathy from stable hyperthyroidism was achieved by a 13 V-J model. For ophthalmopathy, model prediction preceded onset by a median around six months.

The CDR3 is made up of 12 amino acids. The germline CDR1 and CDR2 sequences are MNHEY and SVGEGT. Remarks on this clonotype: Its antigen is not known. An end of the junction differs from the germline gene, which may be a read error.

The chain combines TRBV6-2 or TRBV6-3 with TRBJ2-2; D is unresolved. The sequence derives from a man aged 18-30 years with Graves' hyperthyroidism. Sequencing was done on a sample of blood. The CDR3 nucleotides read TGTGCCATCAGTGAGGTCTCCGGGGAGCTGTTTTTT. It codes for CAISEVSGELFF.